This T cell receptor beta chain stems from a study of chemoradiotherapy in HPV16-positive cancers (dated by TCRdb to about 2022). General notes on the study: Candidate HPV-specific T-cell clones and common TCR motifs were defined through functional T-cell assays on cells from two HPV16-positive patients. The study asked whether T-cell immunity to the HPV oncoproteins E6 and E7 changes during chemoradiotherapy and whether this immunity affects survival. Next, the candidate HPV-specific TCRs and motifs were followed in TCR repertoires from 80 to 90 patients with HPV-related cancers.

Library preparation used the immunoSEQ multiplex PCR assay. Drawn from immuneACCESS, this table holds only the in-frame rearrangements with V and J called that TCRdb kept. Clones are partly lost; checked studies trace under half to an unresolved V gene and leave the rest unexplained. Within this sample are some 11,000 clones, with 72% of them counted one time only. 8.3% of the sample lies in the top ten. A word on this clone: It lacks a known antigen. No base quality values were provided; no much bigger clone lies one nucleotide off.

From its cysteine to its phenylalanine, the CDR3 spans 17 amino acids. Only CDR3 DNA remains: 51 bases, in frame from the first base. Trimming leaves V shorter by 1 base and J shorter by 3 bases, with the junction holding 8 bases beyond the gene matches. According to the germline V gene, CDR1 reads LGHNA and CDR2 reads YNFKEQ. Overall study results and their limits: The functional definition of HPV-specific T cells came from only a couple of HPV16-positive patients, and the survival association was reported for HPV16-positive patients. Improved recurrence-free survival in HPV16-positive patients was associated with expansion of HPV-responsive T cells during chemoradiotherapy. Expansion of candidate HPV-specific clones and E7-related TCR motifs was observed in the tumor microenvironment during treatment, whereas no such expansion was observed for non-HPV-specific T cells.

Repertoires were sampled multiple times during chemoradiotherapy, which allowed clonal expansion in the tumor microenvironment to be followed. The sequence was obtained from a human donor with HPV-associated anogenital cancer. Specimen collection occurred from a patient who underwent chemoradiotherapy. The chain is made from TRBV4-2 and TRBJ1-2; TRBD1 matches 10 bases in the middle. The DNA is as follows: TGTGCCAGCAGCCAAGGTAACAGACAGGGGGCATACTATGGCTACACCTTC. Translated, this is CASSQGNRQGAYYGYTF.